The 20 T cell receptor beta chains below all came from one sample that was sequenced in a study of cytomegalovirus exposure and HLA in healthy donors. The PCR employed 60 Vbeta primers together with 13 Jbeta primers. Assay used: immunoSEQ multiplex PCR; TCRdb lists only in-frame clones, some missing. Among more than 80,000 clones, around four fifths were seen once, and the ten largest hold under 4%. The sequenced sample consisted of PBMCs. The source is a female donor in good health and CMV-seropositive.

CDR3: CASQIRGPTNEKLFF. CDR3 DNA sequence: TGTGCCAGTCAAATAAGGGGGCCCACTAATGAAAAACTGTTTTTT. This chain connects TRBV19 to TRBJ1-4, with 7 positions matching TRBD1. The CDR3 sequence is 15 residues long. CDR1 is LNHDA and CDR2 is SQIVND in the germline V gene (reference sequence). With V trimmed by 8 bases and J by 2 bases, 8 bases remained unmatched.

The V call is TRBV5-1, the J call TRBJ1-2; 10 nucleotides line up with TRBD1. Germline lookup yields CDR1 SGHRS and CDR2 YFSETQ. J lost 1 base, V lost 3 bases, and 6 bases had no gene match. This CDR3 contains 16 residues. The CDR3 DNA is TGCGCCAGCAGCTCCGGGACAGGGGACTTTAACTATGGCTACACCTTC. Translation: CASSSGTGDFNYGYTF.

The genes are TRBV19 and TRBJ1-1; D is undetermined. The CDR3 has 13 residues. Germline V gives CDR1 LNHDA, CDR2 SQIVND (reference sequence). The germline V and J ends were trimmed by 5 bases and 5 bases, with 12 bases remaining between them. The CDR3 protein is CASSFTRETEAFF. The CDR3 nucleotides read TGTGCCAGTAGTTTTACACGGGAAACTGAAGCTTTCTTT. Looking up the rest from reference TRBV19 and TRBJ1-1 gives the full variable domain: DGGITQSPKYLFRKEGQNVTLSCEQNLNHDAMYWYRQDPGQGLRLIYYSQIVNDFQKGDIAEGYSVSREKKESFPLTVTSAQKNPTAFYLCASSFTRETEAFFGQGTRLTVV.

The rearrangement uses TRBV6-1 and TRBJ2-7, with 8 bases aligning to TRBD1. Germline trimming cut 10 bases from V and 7 bases from J; bases unmatched to any gene: 18. The CDR3 is 15 amino acids. Per germline, CDR1 MNHNS and CDR2 SASEGT. CDR3 sequence reads: CATRTGTGAPGEQYF. CDR3 in DNA: TGTGCCACCCGAACCGGGACAGGAGCGCCGGGAGAGCAGTACTTC.

The rearrangement uses TRBV15 and TRBJ2-1, with 7 bases matching TRBD1. J gave up 0 bases and V 0 bases, and 5 bases lay outside the gene matches. Looked up from germline, CDR1 is LNHNV and CDR2 is YYDKDF (reference sequence). There are 17 residues in the CDR3. CDR3 nucleotide sequence: TGTGCCACCAGCAGAGATAACAGGGGAAACTCCTACAATGAGCAGTTCTTC. It is translated as CATSRDNRGNSYNEQFF.

The V gene is TRBV6-4, the J gene TRBJ2-3, with TRBD1 matching 7 bases. Germline CDR1 and CDR2: MRHNA and SNTAGT. Germline trimming cut 4 bases from V and 6 bases from J; bases unmatched to any gene: 10. This CDR3 is 15 amino acids long. The CDR3 protein is CASSVRQGNWDTQYF. Written as DNA, the CDR3 is TGTGCCAGCAGTGTCCGACAGGGAAATTGGGATACGCAGTATTTT.

V and J are TRBV5-1 and TRBJ2-5; 8 bases are a match to TRBD2. The DNA matches TRBJ2-7 better at its end, which makes the J call doubtful. The CDR3 runs 18 residues. Germline V gene sequence: CDR1 SGHRS, CDR2 YFSETQ. The CDR3 DNA follows: TGCGCCAGCAGCTTTGGGTCGGCGGGAGGAACTGACTCCTACGAGCAGTACTTC. It encodes CASSFGSAGGTDSYEQYF.

The chain couples TRBV15 to TRBJ1-5; a possible D gene is TRBD1 (5 bases). The CDR3 sequence is 15 residues long. From germline, CDR1 is LNHNV and CDR2 YYDKDF (reference sequence). Trimming removed 1 base from V and 5 bases from J, with 12 bases in between. The CDR3 sequence is CATSRGGPAHQPQHF. The CDR3 nucleotides read TGTGCCACCAGCAGAGGGGGCCCGGCGCATCAGCCCCAGCATTTT.

The chain recombines TRBV10-2 with TRBJ1-4, with 10 nucleotides matching TRBD1. With V trimmed by 2 bases and J by 11 bases, 2 bases remained unmatched. The CDR3 loop spans 13 amino acids. CDR1 WSHSY and CDR2 SAAADI come from the germline V gene. The CDR3 loop is CASSEPGQGKLFF. The CDR3 DNA reads TGCGCCAGCAGTGAGCCGGGACAGGGGAAACTGTTTTTT.

This chain connects TRBV2 to TRBJ1-5; TRBD1 is a possible D gene (5 bases). This CDR3 is 13 amino acids long. Germline values: CDR1 SNHLY, CDR2 FYNNEI. V was trimmed by 1 base and J by 7 bases, leaving 8 bases between them. The CDR3 protein is CASSEEEGQPQHF. CDR3 nucleotides: TGTGCCAGCAGTGAAGAGGAGGGGCAGCCCCAGCATTTT.

This clone was counted a few times. The CDR3 protein is CASTRGTGANVLTF. CDR3 DNA sequence: TGTGCCAGTACGAGGGGGACCGGGGCCAACGTCCTGACTTTC. V gene TRBV19 combines with J gene TRBJ2-6, with D perhaps matching TRBD1 (6 bases). CDR3 length: 14 amino acids. CDR1 is LNHDA and CDR2 is SQIVND in the germline V gene (reference sequence). Trimming cost V 7 bases and J 4 bases, with 11 bases left between them. The full variable domain, with the rest looked up from reference TRBV19 and TRBJ2-6, is DGGITQSPKYLFRKEGQNVTLSCEQNLNHDAMYWYRQDPGQGLRLIYYSQIVNDFQKGDIAEGYSVSREKKESFPLTVTSAQKNPTAFYLCASTRGTGANVLTFGAGSRLTVL.

The chain joins TRBV5-1 to TRBJ2-5; TRBD2 matches 10 bases. The DNA end is a closer match to TRBJ2-7, so the J assignment may be wrong. Germline V CDR1 and CDR2: SGHRS, YFSETQ. The CDR3 sequence is 17 residues long. The CDR3 DNA reads TGCGCCAGCAGCTTGGCTCCACCGGGACTAGCGTTCTACGAGCAGTACTTC. Amino acids: CASSLAPPGLAFYEQYF.

The CDR3 loop is CASSRDRPSDSYEQYF. DNA of the CDR3: TGTGCCAGCTCACGGGACAGGCCCTCGGACTCCTACGAGCAGTACTTC. The rearrangement uses TRBV18 and TRBJ2-7; the match to TRBD1 covers 8 bases. Germline assignment: CDR1 KGHSH and CDR2 LQKENI. Trimming cost V 4 bases and J 0 bases; bases outside gene matches: 8. CDR3 length equals 16 residues.

On this clone: Other DNA sequences in this sample translate to the same CDR3. This rearrangement joins TRBV29-1 to TRBJ2-3, with 7 bases lining up with TRBD1. J was trimmed by 1 base and V by 5 bases; bases with no gene match: 3. This CDR3 contains 13 residues. CDR1 and CDR2 (germline): SQVTM, ANQGSEA. CDR3 sequence: CSVRQGGTDTQYF. DNA for the CDR3: TGCAGCGTTAGACAGGGAGGCACAGATACGCAGTATTTT.

The CDR3 DNA reads TGTGCCAGCGGCAGGGACAATGAGCAGTTCTTC. This gives the protein CASGRDNEQFF. V gene TRBV6-5 combines with J gene TRBJ2-1; TRBD1 might be the D (5 bases). V dropped 8 bases and J dropped 5 bases, with 7 bases sitting between them. This CDR3 is built from 11 residues. Germline V CDR1 and CDR2: MNHEY, SVGAGI.

This clone appeared once. V gene TRBV6-4 combines with J gene TRBJ2-2; D gene unclear. Germline assignment: CDR1 MRHNA and CDR2 SNTAGT. V lost 6 bases to trimming and J lost 0 bases, with 8 bases between them. The CDR3 contains 14 residues. The CDR3 loop reads CASRPEPNTGELFF. In DNA form, the CDR3 reads TGTGCCAGCAGGCCAGAACCGAACACCGGGGAGCTGTTTTTT.

The genes are TRBV5-1 and TRBJ1-2; no firm D call. The V end lost 0 bases, the J end lost 7 bases, and 10 bases lay between the germline ends. Germline V lookup: CDR1 SGHRS, CDR2 YFSETQ. The CDR3 sequence is 13 residues long. CDR3 protein: CASSLEVGRGYTF. The CDR3 DNA reads TGCGCCAGCAGCTTGGAGGTGGGCCGTGGCTACACCTTC.

This clone was picked up a small number of times. The chain links TRBV6-6 to TRBJ2-5, with 8 bases identical to TRBD2. CDR3 length: 15 residues. V trimming: 6 bases; J trimming: 3 bases; junction bases outside the gene matches: 9. CDR1 is MNHNY, CDR2 SVGAGI, per germline (reference sequence). The CDR3 reads CASSLPSAGEETQYF. CDR3 coding DNA: TGTGCCAGCAGCCTACCGTCAGCGGGAGAAGAGACCCAGTACTTC.

The CDR3 region has the DNA TGTGCCAGCAACCGGGGGGGAGTGTCCGGGGAGCAGTACTTC. As protein: CASNRGGVSGEQYF. The chain couples TRBV9 to TRBJ2-5; 8 bases are shared with TRBD2. Germline trimming cut 6 bases from V and 11 bases from J; bases unmatched to any gene: 15. The CDR3 is 14 residues long. Looked up from germline, CDR1 is SGDLS and CDR2 is YYNGEE.

The chain recombines TRBV6-1 with TRBJ2-1; TRBD2 might be the D (6 bases). This CDR3 spans 15 amino acids. Germline V lookup: CDR1 MNHNS, CDR2 SASEGT. V was trimmed by 6 bases and J by 0 bases, leaving 12 bases between them. CDR3: CASRPGLPSYNEQFF. The DNA for the CDR3 is TGTGCCAGCAGGCCGGGACTGCCCTCCTACAATGAGCAGTTCTTC.